This T cell receptor beta chain is drawn from a study of blood T cell repertoires in COVID-19. Study-wide background: Acute and convalescent COVID-19 specimens originated in the United States, Italy and Spain. T cells, B-cell-depleted T cells, or PBMCs provided the cDNA or gDNA that served as material.

Germline CDR1 is DFQATT and CDR2 is SNEGSKA (reference sequence). This CDR3 is 15 amino acids long. V trimming: 3 bases; J trimming: 2 bases; junction bases outside the gene matches: 7. Generated by immunoSEQ multiplex PCR, the TCRdb table keeps only in-frame clones and is missing some. The table records about 520,000 clones, roughly 85% of them present only once. Sequencing used peripheral blood. The clonotype originates from a human donor in a cohort sampled during active COVID-19. The genes are TRBV20-1 and TRBJ2-1; 7 bases are a match to TRBD2. In DNA form, the CDR3 reads TGCAGTGCTAGTCCAGGCGGGAGAGCCTACAATGAGCAGTTCTTC. It encodes CSASPGGRAYNEQFF.